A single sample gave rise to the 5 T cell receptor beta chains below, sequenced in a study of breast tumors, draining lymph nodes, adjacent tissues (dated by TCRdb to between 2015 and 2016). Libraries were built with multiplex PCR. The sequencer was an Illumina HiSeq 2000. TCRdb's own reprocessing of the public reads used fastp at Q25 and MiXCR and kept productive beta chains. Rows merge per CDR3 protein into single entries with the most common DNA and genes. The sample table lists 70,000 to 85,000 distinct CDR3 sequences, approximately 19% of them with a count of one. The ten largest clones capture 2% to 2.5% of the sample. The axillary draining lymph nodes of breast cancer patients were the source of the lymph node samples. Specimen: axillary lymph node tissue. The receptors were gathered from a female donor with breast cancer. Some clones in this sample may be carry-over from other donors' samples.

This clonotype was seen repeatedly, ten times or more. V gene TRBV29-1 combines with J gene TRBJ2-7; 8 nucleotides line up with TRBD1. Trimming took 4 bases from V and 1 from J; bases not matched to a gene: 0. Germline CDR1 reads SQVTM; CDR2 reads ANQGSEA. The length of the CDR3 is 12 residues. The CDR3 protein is CSVGTGSYEQYF. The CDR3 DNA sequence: TGCAGCGTTGGGACAGGGTCCTACGAGCAGTACTTC.

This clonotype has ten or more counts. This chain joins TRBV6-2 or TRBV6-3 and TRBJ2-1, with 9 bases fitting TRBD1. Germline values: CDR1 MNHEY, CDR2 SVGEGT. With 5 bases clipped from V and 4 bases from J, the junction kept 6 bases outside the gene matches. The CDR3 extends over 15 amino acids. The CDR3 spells CASSAPGQGYNEQFF. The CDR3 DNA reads TGTGCCAGCAGTGCACCGGGACAGGGTTACAATGAGCAGTTCTTC.

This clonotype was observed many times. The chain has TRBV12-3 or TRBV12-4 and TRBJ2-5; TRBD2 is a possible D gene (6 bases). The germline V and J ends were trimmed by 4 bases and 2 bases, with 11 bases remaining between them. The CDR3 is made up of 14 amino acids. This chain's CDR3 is CASSWLGGQETQYF. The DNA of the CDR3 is TGTGCCAGCAGTTGGCTCGGGGGTCAAGAGACCCAGTACTTC.

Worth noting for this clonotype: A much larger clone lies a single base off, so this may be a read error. The CDR3 nucleotides read TGTGCCTGCACCCTTGGGAGAGAGCAGTTCTTC. This translates into CACTLGREQFF. V and J are TRBV28 and TRBJ2-1, with D possibly matching TRBD2 (5 bases). CDR1 is MDHEN and CDR2 is SYDVKM in the germline V gene. The V end lost 11 bases, the J end lost 10 bases, and 15 bases lay between the germline ends. The CDR3 covers 11 residues.

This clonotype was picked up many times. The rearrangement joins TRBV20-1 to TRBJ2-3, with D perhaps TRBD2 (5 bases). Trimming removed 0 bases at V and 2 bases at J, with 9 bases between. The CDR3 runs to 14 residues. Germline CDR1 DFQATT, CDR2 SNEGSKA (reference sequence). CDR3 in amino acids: CSAREAGYTDTQYF. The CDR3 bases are TGCAGTGCTAGAGAGGCGGGCTACACAGATACGCAGTATTTT.